Sequencing of this T cell receptor (beta chain) was carried out in a study of siplizumab effects on memory and regulatory T cells. This table comes from immunoSEQ multiplex PCR, and its TCRdb copy is limited to in-frame clones, with some not included. This sample yields some 100,000 clones, of which roughly nine tenths are seen a single time; around 0.75% belongs to the top ten. As regards this clone: Its antigen is undetermined.

Whole-study results and caveats: Apparently more diverse than memory cells, naive T cells also seemed major alloresponse contributors. Tregs proliferating in siplizumab cultures lacked confirmation of their suppressive function.

Germline V gene data show CDR1 as SNHLY and CDR2 as FYNNEI. This CDR3 comprises 16 residues. Trimming took off 5 bases at V and 0 bases at J, with 14 bases between the two ends. The gene calls are TRBV2 and TRBJ2-1; D is uncertain. The sequence derives from a human donor in good health. The sample was Tregs sorted from blood. The CDR3 DNA reads TGTGCCAGCAGTTTATCTGCCTCGAGCTCCTACAATGAGCAGTTCTTC. Its protein is CASSLSASSSYNEQFF.